In its sample, the clone carrying this TCR beta chain was seen once. This specimen comes from a study of control samples from healthy donors and cancer patients. The repertoire was sequenced with immunoSEQ multiplex PCR; TCRdb's copy has only in-frame clones and lacks some. The sample has approximately 140,000 clones; approximately 93% are singletons. The clonotype comes from a man younger than 35 in good health. Sequencing used blood.

For the CDR3, the DNA is TGTGCCAGCAGTTCCACGCCGGGACAGGGTGAAATGGCTTTCTTT. Translation gives CASSSTPGQGEMAFF. This chain joins TRBV6-5 and TRBJ1-1; TRBD1 matches 9 bases. This CDR3 has 15 residues. Trimming cost V 4 bases and J 11 bases; bases outside gene matches: 14. Germline CDR1 is MNHEY and CDR2 is SVGAGI.